Reported below is one TCR beta chain. How the authors handled the data: How many nucleated cells were present was estimated from reference gene primer amplification. Method: immunoSEQ multiplex PCR; TCRdb's copy keeps in-frame clones and lacks some. The V and J calls and clone size are taken from that table; D and trimming were inferred from the DNA. This table holds approximately 290,000 clones, 80% to 90% found once. Looked up from germline, CDR1 is SGHDN and CDR2 is FVKESK. There are 12 residues in the CDR3. Trimming took 7 bases from V and 7 from J, leaving 13 bases between them. These data are taken from a study of blood T cell repertoires in COVID-19. Study in general: Sources were T cells, B-cell-depleted T cells, or PBMCs; the material itself was cDNA or gDNA.

Participants' own reports of clinical history determined their cohort assignment. Sequences were obtained from PBMCs or T cells enriched from blood (not recorded which). This sequence originates from a woman younger than 45 who had recovered from COVID-19. This chain uses TRBV14 with TRBJ1-1, with unresolved D. The chain's CDR3 is CASTLGRGEAFF. The CDR3 bases are TGTGCCAGCACCCTAGGACGGGGTGAAGCTTTCTTT.